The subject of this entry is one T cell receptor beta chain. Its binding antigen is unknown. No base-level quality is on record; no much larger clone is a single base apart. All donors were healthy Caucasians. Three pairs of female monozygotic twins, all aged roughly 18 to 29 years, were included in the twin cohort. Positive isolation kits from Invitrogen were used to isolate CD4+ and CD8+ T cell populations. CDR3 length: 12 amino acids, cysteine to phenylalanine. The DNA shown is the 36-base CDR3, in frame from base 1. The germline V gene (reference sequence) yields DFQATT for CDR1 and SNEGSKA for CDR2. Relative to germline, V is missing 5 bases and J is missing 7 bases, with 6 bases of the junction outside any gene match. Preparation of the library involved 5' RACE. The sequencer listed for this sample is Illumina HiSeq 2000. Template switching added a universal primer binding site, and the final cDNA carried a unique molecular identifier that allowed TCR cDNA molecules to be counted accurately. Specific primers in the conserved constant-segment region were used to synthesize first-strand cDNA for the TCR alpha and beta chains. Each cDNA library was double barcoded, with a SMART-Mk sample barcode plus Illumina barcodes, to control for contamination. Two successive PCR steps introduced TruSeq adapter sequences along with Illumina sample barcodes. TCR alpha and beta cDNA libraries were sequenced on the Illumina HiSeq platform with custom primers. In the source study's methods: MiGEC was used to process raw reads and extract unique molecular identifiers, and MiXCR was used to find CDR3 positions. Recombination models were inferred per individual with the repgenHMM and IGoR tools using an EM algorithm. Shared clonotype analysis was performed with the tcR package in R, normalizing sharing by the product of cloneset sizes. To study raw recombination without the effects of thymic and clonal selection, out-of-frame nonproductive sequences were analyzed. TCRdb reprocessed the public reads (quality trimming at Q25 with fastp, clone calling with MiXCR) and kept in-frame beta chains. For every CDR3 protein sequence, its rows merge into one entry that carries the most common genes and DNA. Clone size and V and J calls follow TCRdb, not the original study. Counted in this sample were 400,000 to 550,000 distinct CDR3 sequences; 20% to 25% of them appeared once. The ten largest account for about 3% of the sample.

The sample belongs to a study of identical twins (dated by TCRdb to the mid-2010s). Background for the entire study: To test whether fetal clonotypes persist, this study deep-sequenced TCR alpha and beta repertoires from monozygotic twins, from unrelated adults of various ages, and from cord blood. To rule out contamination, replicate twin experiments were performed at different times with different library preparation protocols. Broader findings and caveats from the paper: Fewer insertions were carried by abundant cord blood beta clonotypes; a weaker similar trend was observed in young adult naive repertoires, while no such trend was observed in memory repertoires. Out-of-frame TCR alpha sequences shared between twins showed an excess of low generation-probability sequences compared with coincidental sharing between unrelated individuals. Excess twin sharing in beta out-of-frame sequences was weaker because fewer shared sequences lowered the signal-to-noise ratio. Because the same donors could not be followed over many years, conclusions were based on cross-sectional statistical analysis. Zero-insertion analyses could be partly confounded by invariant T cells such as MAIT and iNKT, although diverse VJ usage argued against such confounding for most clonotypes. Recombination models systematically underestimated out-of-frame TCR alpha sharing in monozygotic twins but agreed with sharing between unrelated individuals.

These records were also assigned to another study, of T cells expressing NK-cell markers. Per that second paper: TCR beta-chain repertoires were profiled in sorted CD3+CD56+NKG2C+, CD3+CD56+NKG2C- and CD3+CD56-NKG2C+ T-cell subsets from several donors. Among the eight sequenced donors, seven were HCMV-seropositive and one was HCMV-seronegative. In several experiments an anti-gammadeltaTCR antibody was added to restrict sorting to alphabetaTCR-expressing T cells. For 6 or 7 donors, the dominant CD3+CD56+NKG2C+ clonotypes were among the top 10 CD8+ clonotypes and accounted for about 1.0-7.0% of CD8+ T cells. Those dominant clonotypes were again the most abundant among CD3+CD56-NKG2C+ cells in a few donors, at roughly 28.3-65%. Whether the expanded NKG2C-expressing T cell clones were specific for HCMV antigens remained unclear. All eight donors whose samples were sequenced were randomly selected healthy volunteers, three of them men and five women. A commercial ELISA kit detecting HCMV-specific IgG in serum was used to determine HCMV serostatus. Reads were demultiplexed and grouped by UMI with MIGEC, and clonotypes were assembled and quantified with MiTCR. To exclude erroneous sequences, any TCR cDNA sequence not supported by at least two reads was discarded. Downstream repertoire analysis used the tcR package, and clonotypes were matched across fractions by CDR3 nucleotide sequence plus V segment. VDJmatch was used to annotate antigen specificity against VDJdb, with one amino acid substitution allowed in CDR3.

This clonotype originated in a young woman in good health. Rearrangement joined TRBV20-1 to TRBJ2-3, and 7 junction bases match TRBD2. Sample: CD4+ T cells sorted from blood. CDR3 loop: CSASGGRNTQYF. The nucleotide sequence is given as TGCAGTGCTTCGGGGGGTCGAAATACGCAGTATTTT.